The sequence of this TCR beta chain was determined in a study of blood T cell repertoires in COVID-19. Overall study context: Samples representing acute and convalescent COVID-19 were sourced from the United States, Italy and Spain.

Germline values: CDR1 SGHVS, CDR2 FQNEAQ. Trimming pared 5 bases from V and 5 bases from J, leaving 4 bases between. This CDR3 comprises 11 residues. Ages ranged from roughly 18 to 100 years, with residence in more than 20 US areas. Participants' own reports of clinical history determined their cohort assignment. Someone with COVID-19 had been met by exposed participants within 2 weeks before study entry. The data were produced by immunoSEQ multiplex PCR, yet TCRdb's version contains in-frame clones alone and is incomplete. The sample lists more than 250,000 clones, around 84% occurring once. The TCR comes from a man aged 35 to 55 who had been exposed to COVID-19. V is TRBV7-8 and J is TRBJ2-1; D uncertain. The specimen sequenced was PBMCs or T cells enriched from blood (not recorded which). The CDR3 sequence is CASSTNNEQFF. The CDR3, as DNA: TGTGCCAGCAGCACAAACAATGAGCAGTTCTTC.